Here is one T cell receptor (beta chain) with its context. Its antigen is unknown. No base qualities exist here, and no much larger clone lies one base off it. Library preparation employed the immunoSEQ multiplex PCR assay. The multiplex PCR relied on a mix of 60 forward primers for TCR Vbeta segments and 13 reverse primers for TCR Jbeta segments. The CDR3 region of rearranged TCR beta genes was amplified from genomic DNA with a multiplex PCR assay. The Illumina HiSeq System was used to sequence the amplified TCR beta libraries as 87-base-pair reads. The study's processing was this. In a later analysis, tens of millions of unique TCR beta chains were counted across the 500 to 850 repertoires, and roughly 10 million of these chains were shared by at least two donors. Raw reads were error-corrected and collapsed into unique sequences by a nearest-neighbor algorithm in which closely related sequences were merged to remove PCR and sequencing errors. To assign V, D and J gene segments, CDR3 sequences were aligned to IMGT reference sequences. For a sequence to be retained, a match of at least six nucleotides was required to both a V gene segment and a J gene segment. A rearrangement was called productive if the CDR3 had no stop codons and remained in frame with V and J, and every other rearrangement was called non-productive. CDR3 was defined by IMGT convention, running from the second conserved V-encoded cysteine to the conserved J-encoded phenylalanine. The earlier analysis of 587 of the donors excluded sequences that lacked an unambiguous match to a single V gene segment. An earlier analysis of a few hundred of the donors classified V segments as functional when productive rearrangements were above 56.7% and as segregating when the standard deviation between donors was above 5%. A statistical classification framework was built to diagnose cytomegalovirus status from the catalog of TCR beta chain sequences. In a later analysis, TCR nucleotide sequences were compared against IMGT/GENE-DB human TR gene sequences so that V and J genes could be assigned. In a later analysis, CDR3 sequences and most-parsimonious VDJ recombination scenarios were assigned using the TCRdist pipeline. In a later analysis, each TCR beta chain was defined by its CDR3 amino acid sequence together with its V-gene family, and reads without a unique V-gene family were excluded. A later analysis removed over 500 highly shared, low-generation-probability nucleotide sequences to deal with suspected cross-contamination and a sequencing artifact. In a later analysis, a clonal expansion index was calculated for each public chain from normalized within-repertoire ranks of inferred template counts. In a later analysis, generation probabilities were computed with a VDJ recombination model fitted to out-of-frame rearrangements, and the resulting probabilities were checked against IGoR. In a later analysis, hypergeometric tests were used to score TCR-TCR, TCR-HLA and TCR-CMV co-occurrence, with a repertoire-size bias correction applied to TCR pairs. False discovery rates were estimated in a later analysis by permuting HLA or CMV assignments 20 times. In a later analysis, co-occurring TCRs were grouped using DBSCAN, with TCRdist sequence similarity added in when clustering inside HLA-allele-positive subsets. For co-occurrence clustering, repertoires with fewer than 30,000 or more than 120,000 public chains were excluded, along with a handful of repertoires with anomalous nucleotide sharing. Drawn from immuneACCESS, this table holds only the in-frame rearrangements with V and J called that TCRdb kept. Clones are partly lost; checked studies trace under half to an unresolved V gene and leave the rest unexplained. V and J calls and clone size are given by that table; D and trimming were obtained from the DNA. Across this sample there are 130,000 to 150,000 clones, with roughly 80% seen only once. The top ten clones comprise 6.5% to 8% of the sample.

In total, just over 650 healthy bone marrow donors made up the cohort. Cohort members were all nominally healthy when sampled, although unrecorded immune exposures were likely present. The donor tested CMV seropositive, placing the donor among the approximately 310 seropositive members of the cohort. A peripheral blood sample was provided by each donor, and peripheral blood mononuclear cells were used for TCR beta sequencing. Genomic DNA extraction from the blood cell samples was performed with the Qiagen DNeasy Blood Extraction Kit. The germline V gene provides CDR1 SNHLY and CDR2 FYNNEI. The CDR3 contains 15 residues, cysteine and phenylalanine counted. The DNA shown is the 45-base CDR3, in frame from base 1. The germline V end is reduced by 7 bases and the J end by 0 bases; junction bases left unmatched: 5. This specimen comes from a study of cytomegalovirus exposure and HLA in healthy donors (TCRdb year 2017). Turning to the overall study: An earlier analysis of 587 of the donors reported more than 250 Gb of sequence data and roughly 110 million unique TCR beta sequences from roughly 200 million T cells. Among the roughly 400 genotyped donors, around 79% belonged to the genetic ancestry cluster associated with self-reported Caucasian donors. To decide whether each TCR beta V gene segment behaved as functional or pseudogenic, an earlier analysis of some 570 of the donors relied on high-throughput TCR beta sequencing. A later genetic analysis used genome-wide SNP genotypes for about 55% of the 666 donors, treating that subset as a discovery cohort. The study aimed to test whether cataloging public T cell receptors could reveal signatures of past pathogen exposure. HLA typing covered class I and class II loci at four-digit resolution. To predict cytomegalovirus infection status, the study brought together high-throughput TCR immunosequencing, statistical association of individual TCRs with disease status, and machine learning. All discovery cohort repertoires had been generated using a single sequencing platform. Among about 400 genotyped donors of the cohort, an average of approximately 240,000 unique TCR beta nucleotide sequences was sequenced per donor, of which about 20% were non-productive. Typing coverage varied by locus: 629-630 donors for A, B, C, DRB1 and DQB1; roughly 560 for DQA1; nearly 610 for DPA1; 400 to 480 for DPB1. A handful of DR-DQ haplotypes were handled as single units for association and clustering because linkage in the cohort was strong. The T cell repertoires of under 750 subjects were profiled by immunosequencing and related to cytomegalovirus serostatus. Rather than drawing on any new phenotypic data, the later analysis identified candidate immune exposures from TCR beta sequences and the way those sequences occurred across donors. Besides the first cohort of hundreds of subjects, a separate validation cohort made up of roughly 120 different subjects was used. An early release that covered about 600 HLA-typed donors contained approximately 300 gigabases of sequencing data and approximately 85 million unique TCR sequences. Donor age, sex, ethnicity and CMV serostatus were compiled together with the repertoire data. A later analysis re-analyzed previously published TCR beta repertoires from 650 to 800 donors and added high-resolution HLA genotyping to study TCR occurrence patterns.

The investigation overall reported the following: In a later genetic analysis, fewer N-insertions in productive TCRs were reported among donors in an Asian-associated ancestry cluster than the approximately 670-donor mean. A later analysis associated 15,000 or so TCR beta sequences with specific HLA alleles at a false discovery rate of 0.05. V-gene and J-gene trimming of TCR beta chains was associated with a missense DCLRE1C variant in a later genetic analysis, and the association was replicated in an independent cohort. Most CMV-associated TCR beta chains appeared to be HLA-restricted in a later analysis, and the HLA associations seemed to be driven largely by CMV exposure. Presence/absence analyses assumed roughly uniform sequencing depth across donors, an assumption that may not hold. According to the authors, the approach could potentially be generalized to other disease states and immunological phenotypes. A later analysis found that HLA-associated TCR beta chains were more clonally expanded and had lower generation probabilities than equally common non-associated chains. Some IMGT-functional V segments, including TRBV6-2 and TRBV6-3, could not be distinguished by the 87-base-pair reads and were therefore excluded. In vitro tests confirmed that a few of the cytomegalovirus-associated TCR beta chains recognize cytomegalovirus antigens. In an earlier analysis of 500 to 650 of the donors, most TCR beta V segments appeared in productive rearrangements about 90% or about 30% of the time, broadly matching IMGT annotations. CMV serostatus was the only immune exposure information available for the cohort. Correlated functional status among segregating V segments might be attributable to linkage disequilibrium, but an unknown experimental factor could not be ruled out. Because HLA typing was unavailable for some donors at each locus, only the typed subset was used in association tests. Most TCR sequences were observed very rarely across donors, whereas some public TCRs were present in many individuals. The sequencing pipeline was judged likely to have produced a cluster of highly shared sequence variants as a technical artifact. A later analysis reported that several top co-occurrence clusters appeared linked to parvovirus B19, influenza, CMV and Epstein-Barr virus. A further reported finding was that TCR beta sequences accurately predicted the HLA-A and HLA-B alleles for most subjects in the first cohort. Only TCR beta chains were sequenced in this cohort, and the absence of alpha or paired-chain data limited detectable features. Assigning TCR associations to individual alleles was difficult when HLA alleles, especially DR and DQ, strongly co-occurred. A total of 164 TCR beta chains were listed by the study as associated with cytomegalovirus. According to a later analysis, TCR association rates differed among HLA loci, with DRB1 alleles showing the most associated TCRs and HLA-C alleles showing the fewest. Cytomegalovirus status was reported to be diagnosed by the classifier with high specificity and sensitivity in both the original and validation cohorts. The earlier analysis of approximately 590 of the donors excluded approximately 17 rarely observed V segments, including chromosome 9 orphons, because counts were too low.

The clonotype comes from a woman aged 40-49 years in good health and CMV-seropositive. This chain joins TRBV2 to TRBJ2-2; 7 nucleotides in the junction match TRBD1. The specimen sequenced was PBMCs. Here is the DNA: TGTGCCAGCACTTCCGGGACAGCGAACACCGGGGAGCTGTTTTTT. It encodes CASTSGTANTGELFF.